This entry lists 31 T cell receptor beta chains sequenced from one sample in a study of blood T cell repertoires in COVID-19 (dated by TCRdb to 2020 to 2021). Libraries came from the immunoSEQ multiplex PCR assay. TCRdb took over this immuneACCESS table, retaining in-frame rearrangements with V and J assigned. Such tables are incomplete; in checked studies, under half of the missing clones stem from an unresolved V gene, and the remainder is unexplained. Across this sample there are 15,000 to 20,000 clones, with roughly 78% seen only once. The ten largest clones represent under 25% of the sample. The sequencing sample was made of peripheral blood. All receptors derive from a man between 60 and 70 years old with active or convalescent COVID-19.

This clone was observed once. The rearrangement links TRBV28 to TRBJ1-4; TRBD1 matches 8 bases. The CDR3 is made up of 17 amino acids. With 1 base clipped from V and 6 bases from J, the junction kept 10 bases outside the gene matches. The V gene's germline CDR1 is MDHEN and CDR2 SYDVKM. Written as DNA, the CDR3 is TGTGCCAGCAGTTTATCTTGGTTTGACAGGGGAGATGAAAAACTGTTTTTT. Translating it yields CASSLSWFDRGDEKLFF.

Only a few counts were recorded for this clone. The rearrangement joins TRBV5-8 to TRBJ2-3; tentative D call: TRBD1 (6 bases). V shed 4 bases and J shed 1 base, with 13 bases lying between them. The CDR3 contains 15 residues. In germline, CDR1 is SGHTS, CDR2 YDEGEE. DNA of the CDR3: TGTGCCAGCAGCCACCGAGGGGGTGGCACAGATACGCAGTATTTT. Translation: CASSHRGGGTDTQYF.

The CDR3 spells CASSPTSGGHNEQFF. The CDR3 DNA follows: TGTGCCAGCAGTCCTACTAGCGGGGGCCACAATGAGCAGTTCTTC. The J gene is TRBJ2-1, the V gene TRBV7-2, with TRBD2 matching over 11 bases. Germline CDR1 is SGHTA and CDR2 is FQGNSA. V shed 6 bases and J 5 bases; nucleotides not matched to a gene: 6. The CDR3 sequence is 15 residues long.

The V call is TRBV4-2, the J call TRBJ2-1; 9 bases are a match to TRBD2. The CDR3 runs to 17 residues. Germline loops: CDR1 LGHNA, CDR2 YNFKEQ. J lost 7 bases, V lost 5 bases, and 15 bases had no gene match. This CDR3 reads CASSRERGARPGNEQFF. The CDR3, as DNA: TGTGCCAGCAGCAGGGAGCGGGGGGCCCGACCTGGGAATGAGCAGTTCTTC.

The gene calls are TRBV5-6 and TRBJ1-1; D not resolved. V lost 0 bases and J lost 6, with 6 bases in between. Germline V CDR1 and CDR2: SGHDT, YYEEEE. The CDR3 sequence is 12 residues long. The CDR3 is CASSLVEAEAFF. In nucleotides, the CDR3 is TGTGCCAGCAGCTTGGTAGAGGCTGAAGCTTTCTTT.

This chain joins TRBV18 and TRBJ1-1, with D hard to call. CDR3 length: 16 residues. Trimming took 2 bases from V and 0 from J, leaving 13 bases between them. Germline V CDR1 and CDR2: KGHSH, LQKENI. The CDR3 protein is CASSPRTGLMNTEAFF. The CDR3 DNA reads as TGTGCCAGCTCACCAAGGACGGGGTTAATGAACACTGAAGCTTTCTTT.

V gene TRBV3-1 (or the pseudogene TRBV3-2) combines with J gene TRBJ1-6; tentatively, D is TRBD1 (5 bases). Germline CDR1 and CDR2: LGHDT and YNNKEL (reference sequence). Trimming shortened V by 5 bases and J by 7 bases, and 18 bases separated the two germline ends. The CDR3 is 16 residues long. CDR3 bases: TGTGCCAGCAGCTACGATTCCGGGGGGGGAAATTCACCCCTCCACTTT. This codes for CASSYDSGGGNSPLHF.

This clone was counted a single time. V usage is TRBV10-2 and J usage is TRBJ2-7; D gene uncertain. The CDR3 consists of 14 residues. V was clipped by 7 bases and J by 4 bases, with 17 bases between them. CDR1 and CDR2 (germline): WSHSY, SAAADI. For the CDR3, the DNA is TGCGCCAGCAAAGTAAGCAGACTTACTTACGAGCAGTACTTC. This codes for CASKVSRLTYEQYF.

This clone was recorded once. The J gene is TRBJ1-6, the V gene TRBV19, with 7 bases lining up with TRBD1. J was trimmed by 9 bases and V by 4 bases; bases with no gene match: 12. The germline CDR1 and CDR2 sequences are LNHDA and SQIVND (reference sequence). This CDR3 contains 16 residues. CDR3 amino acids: CASSKLDDRARSPLHF. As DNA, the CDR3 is TGTGCCAGTAGTAAGCTGGATGACAGGGCTCGTTCACCCCTCCACTTT.

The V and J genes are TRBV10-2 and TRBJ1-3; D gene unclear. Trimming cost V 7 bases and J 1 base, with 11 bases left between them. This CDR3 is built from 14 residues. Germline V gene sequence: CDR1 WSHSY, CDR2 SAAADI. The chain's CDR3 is CASNPGLSGNTIYF. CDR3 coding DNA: TGCGCCAGCAACCCCGGACTGTCTGGAAACACCATATATTTT.

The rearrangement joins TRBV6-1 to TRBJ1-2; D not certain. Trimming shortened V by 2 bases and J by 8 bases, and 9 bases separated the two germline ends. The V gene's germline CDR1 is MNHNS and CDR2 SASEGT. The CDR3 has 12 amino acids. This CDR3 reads CASSEIANGYTF. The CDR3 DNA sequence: TGTGCCAGCAGTGAAATAGCAAACGGCTACACCTTC.

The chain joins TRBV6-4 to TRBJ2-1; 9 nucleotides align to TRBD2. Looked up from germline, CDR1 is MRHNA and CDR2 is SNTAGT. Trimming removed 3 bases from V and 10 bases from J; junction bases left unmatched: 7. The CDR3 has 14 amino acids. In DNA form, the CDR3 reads TGTGCCAGCAGTGAGACGGCGGGAGGGCGGGAGCAGTTCTTC. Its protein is CASSETAGGREQFF.

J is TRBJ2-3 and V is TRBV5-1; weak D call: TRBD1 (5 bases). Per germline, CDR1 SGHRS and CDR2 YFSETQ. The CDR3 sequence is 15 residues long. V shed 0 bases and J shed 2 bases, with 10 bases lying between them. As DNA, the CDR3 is TGCGCCAGCAGCTTGGTTGGCAGGGTCACAGATACGCAGTATTTT. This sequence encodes CASSLVGRVTDTQYF.

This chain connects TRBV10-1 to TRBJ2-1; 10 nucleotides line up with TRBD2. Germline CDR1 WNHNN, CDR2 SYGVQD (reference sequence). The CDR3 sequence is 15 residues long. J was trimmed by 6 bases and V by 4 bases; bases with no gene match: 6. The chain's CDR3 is CASSASLAGANEQFF. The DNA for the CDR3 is TGCGCCAGCAGTGCGTCCCTAGCGGGGGCCAATGAGCAGTTCTTC.

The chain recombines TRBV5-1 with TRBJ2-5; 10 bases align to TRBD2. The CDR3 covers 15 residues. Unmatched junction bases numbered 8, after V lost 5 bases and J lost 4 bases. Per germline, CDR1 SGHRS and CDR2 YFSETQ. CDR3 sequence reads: CASSRGTSAPETQYF. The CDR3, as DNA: TGCGCCAGCAGTCGGGGGACTAGCGCTCCAGAGACCCAGTACTTC.

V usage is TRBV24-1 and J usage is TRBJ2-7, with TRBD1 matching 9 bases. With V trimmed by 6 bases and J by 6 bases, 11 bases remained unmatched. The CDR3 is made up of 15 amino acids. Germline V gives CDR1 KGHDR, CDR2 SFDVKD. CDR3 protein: CATSSSGQGKSEQYF. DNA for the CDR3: TGTGCCACCAGTTCTAGCGGACAGGGGAAGTCCGAGCAGTACTTC.

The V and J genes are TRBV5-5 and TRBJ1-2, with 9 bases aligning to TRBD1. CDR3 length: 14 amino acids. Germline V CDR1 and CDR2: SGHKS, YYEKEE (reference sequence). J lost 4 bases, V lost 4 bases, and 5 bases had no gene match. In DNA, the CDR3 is TGTGCCAGCAGCCCCGGACAGGGGTTCTATGGCTACACCTTC. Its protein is CASSPGQGFYGYTF.

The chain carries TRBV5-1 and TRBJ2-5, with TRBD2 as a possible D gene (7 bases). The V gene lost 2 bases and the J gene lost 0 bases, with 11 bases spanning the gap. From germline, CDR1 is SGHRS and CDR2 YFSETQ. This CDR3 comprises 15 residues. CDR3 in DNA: TGCGCCAGCAGCTTAGGGAGGGGGTACCAAGAGACCCAGTACTTC. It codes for CASSLGRGYQETQYF.

The CDR3 spells CASSISGVLNTGELFF. CDR3 sequence (DNA): TGTGCCAGTAGTATAAGCGGGGTACTGAACACCGGGGAGCTGTTTTTT. The chain carries TRBV19 and TRBJ2-2; the match to TRBD2 covers 7 bases. CDR3 size: 16 residues. Germline-derived CDR1 and CDR2 are LNHDA and SQIVND (reference sequence). The J segment lost 1 base and the V segment lost 2 bases, leaving 4 bases of the junction unmatched.

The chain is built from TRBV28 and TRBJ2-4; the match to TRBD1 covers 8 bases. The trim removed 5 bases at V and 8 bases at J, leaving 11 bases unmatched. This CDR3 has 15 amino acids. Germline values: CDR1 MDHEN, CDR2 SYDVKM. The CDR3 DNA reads TGTGCCAGCAGTCCCCCCGGGACAGGCGAACACATTCAGTACTTC. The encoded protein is CASSPPGTGEHIQYF.

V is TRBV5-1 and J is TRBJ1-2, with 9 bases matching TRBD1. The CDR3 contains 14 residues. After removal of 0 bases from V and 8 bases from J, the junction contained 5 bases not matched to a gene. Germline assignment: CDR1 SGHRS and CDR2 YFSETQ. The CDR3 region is CASSLGDRARGYTF. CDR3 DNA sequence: TGCGCCAGCAGCTTGGGGGACAGGGCCCGGGGCTACACCTTC.

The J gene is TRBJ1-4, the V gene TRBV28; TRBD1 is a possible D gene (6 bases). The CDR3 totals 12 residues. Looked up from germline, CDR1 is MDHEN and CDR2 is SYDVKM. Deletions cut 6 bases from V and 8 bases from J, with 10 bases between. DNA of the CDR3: TGTGCCAGCAGATGGGGGGGCGAAAAACTGTTTTTT. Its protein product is CASRWGGEKLFF.

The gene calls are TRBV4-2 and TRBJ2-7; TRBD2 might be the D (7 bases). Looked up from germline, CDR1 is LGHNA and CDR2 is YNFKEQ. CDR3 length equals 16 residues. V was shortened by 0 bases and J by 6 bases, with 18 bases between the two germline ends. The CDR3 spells CASSQDGGAGVGEQYF. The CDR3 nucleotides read TGTGCCAGCAGCCAAGATGGGGGGGCGGGAGTAGGCGAGCAGTACTTC.

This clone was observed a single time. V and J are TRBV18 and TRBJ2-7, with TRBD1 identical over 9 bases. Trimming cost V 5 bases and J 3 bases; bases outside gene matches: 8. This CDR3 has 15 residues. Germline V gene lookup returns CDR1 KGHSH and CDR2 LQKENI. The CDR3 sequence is CASSSPGQGVYEQYF. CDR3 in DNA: TGTGCCAGCTCATCTCCGGGACAGGGCGTCTACGAGCAGTACTTC.

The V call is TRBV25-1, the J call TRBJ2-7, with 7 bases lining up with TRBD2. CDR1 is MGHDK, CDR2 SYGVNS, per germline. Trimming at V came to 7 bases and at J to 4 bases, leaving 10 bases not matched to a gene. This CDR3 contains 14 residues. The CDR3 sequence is CASTGGEGIYEQYF. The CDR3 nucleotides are TGTGCCAGCACGGGGGGAGAGGGGATTTACGAGCAGTACTTC.

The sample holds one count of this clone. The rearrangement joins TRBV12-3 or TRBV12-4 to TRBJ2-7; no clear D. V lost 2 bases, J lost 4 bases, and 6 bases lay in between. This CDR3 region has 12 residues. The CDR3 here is CASSLSRYEQYF. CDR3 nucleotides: TGTGCCAGCAGTTTAAGTCGGTACGAGCAGTACTTC.

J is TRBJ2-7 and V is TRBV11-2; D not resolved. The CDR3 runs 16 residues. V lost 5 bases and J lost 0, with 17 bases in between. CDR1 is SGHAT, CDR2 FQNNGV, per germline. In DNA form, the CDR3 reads TGTGCCAGCAGCCAACTGAGAGGCAAGAGCTCCTACGAGCAGTACTTC. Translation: CASSQLRGKSSYEQYF.

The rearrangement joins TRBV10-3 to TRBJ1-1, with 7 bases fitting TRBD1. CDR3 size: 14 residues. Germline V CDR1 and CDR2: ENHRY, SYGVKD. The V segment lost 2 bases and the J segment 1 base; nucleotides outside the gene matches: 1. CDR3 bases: TGTGCCATCAGTGAGAAGGGGGCGAACACTGAAGCTTTCTTT. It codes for CAISEKGANTEAFF.

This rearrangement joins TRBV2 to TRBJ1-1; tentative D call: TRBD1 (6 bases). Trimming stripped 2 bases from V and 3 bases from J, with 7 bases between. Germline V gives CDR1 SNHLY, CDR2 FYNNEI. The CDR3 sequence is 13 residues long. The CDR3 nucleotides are TGTGCCAGCAGTGAAAACAGGGACACTGAAGCTTTCTTT. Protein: CASSENRDTEAFF.

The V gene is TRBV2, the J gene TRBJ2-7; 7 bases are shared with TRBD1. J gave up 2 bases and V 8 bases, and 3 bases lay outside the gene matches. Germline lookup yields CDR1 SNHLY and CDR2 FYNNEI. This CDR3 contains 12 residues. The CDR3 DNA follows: TGTGCCAGCCAGGGGGAACCCTACGAGCAGTACTTC. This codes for CASQGEPYEQYF.

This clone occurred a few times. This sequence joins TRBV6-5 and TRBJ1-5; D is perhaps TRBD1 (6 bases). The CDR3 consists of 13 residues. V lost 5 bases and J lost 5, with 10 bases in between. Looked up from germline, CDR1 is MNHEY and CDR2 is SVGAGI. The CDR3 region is CASSQGFYQPQHF. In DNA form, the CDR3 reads TGTGCCAGCAGTCAGGGGTTCTATCAGCCCCAGCATTTT.